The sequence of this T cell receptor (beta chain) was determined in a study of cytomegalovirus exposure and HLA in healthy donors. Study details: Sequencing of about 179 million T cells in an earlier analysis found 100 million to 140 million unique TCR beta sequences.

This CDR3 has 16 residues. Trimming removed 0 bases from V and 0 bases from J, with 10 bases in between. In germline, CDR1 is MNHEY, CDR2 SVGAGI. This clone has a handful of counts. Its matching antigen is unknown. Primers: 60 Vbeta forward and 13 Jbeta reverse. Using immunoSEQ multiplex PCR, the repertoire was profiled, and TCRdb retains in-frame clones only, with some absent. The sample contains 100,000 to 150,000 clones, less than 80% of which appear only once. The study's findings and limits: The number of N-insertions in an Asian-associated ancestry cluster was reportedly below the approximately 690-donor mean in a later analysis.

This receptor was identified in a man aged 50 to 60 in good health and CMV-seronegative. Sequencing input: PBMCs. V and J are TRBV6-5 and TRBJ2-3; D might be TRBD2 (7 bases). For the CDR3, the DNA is TGTGCCAGCAGTTACTCGGGGGGGGCGAGCACAGATACGCAGTATTTT. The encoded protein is CASSYSGGASTDTQYF.